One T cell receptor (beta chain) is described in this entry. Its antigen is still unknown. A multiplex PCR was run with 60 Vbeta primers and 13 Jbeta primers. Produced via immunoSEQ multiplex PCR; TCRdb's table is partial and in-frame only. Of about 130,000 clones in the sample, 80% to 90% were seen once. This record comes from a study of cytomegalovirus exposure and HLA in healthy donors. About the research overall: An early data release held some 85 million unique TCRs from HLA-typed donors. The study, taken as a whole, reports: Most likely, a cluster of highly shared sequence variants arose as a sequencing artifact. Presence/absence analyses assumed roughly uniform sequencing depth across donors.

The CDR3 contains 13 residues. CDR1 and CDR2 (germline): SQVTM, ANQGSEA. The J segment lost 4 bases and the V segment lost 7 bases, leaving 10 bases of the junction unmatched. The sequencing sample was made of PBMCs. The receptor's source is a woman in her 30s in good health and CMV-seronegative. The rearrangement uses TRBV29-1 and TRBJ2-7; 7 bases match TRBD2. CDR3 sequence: CSANSGERYEQYF. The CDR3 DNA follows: TGCAGCGCTAACAGCGGGGAACGGTACGAGCAGTACTTC.